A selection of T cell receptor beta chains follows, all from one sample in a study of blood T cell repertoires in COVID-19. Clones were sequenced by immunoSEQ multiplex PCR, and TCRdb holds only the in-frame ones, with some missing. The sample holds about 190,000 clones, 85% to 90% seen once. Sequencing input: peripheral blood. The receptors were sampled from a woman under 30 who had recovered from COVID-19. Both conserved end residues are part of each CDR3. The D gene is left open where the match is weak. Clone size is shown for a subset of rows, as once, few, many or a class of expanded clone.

CDR3 DNA: TGCGCCAGCAGTGGGACTAGCGGCGGAGAGACCCAGTACTTC; CDR3 protein: CASSGTSGGETQYF; D gene: TRBD2; V gene: TRBV10-2; clone size: .; J gene: TRBJ2-5
CDR3 DNA: TGTGCCAGCAGCCAAGGGGTGTGGGGAGAAGAGACCCAGTACTTC; CDR3 protein: CASSQGVWGEETQYF; D gene: .; V gene: TRBV3-1/TRBV3-2; clone size: .; J gene: TRBJ2-5
CDR3 DNA: TGTGCCAGCAGTGACTCGAGCGGGAGGTCGGATGAGCAGTTCTTC; CDR3 protein: CASSDSSGRSDEQFF; D gene: TRBD2; V gene: TRBV6-4; clone size: .; J gene: TRBJ2-1
CDR3 DNA: TGTGCCAGCAGTGATGTGGGACAGTCGAACACTGAAGCTTTCTTT; CDR3 protein: CASSDVGQSNTEAFF; D gene: TRBD1; V gene: TRBV6-2/TRBV6-3; clone size: .; J gene: TRBJ1-1
CDR3 DNA: TGTGCCAGCAGAACAGGGGGAACGAACACCGGGGAGCTGTTTTTT; CDR3 protein: CASRTGGTNTGELFF; D gene: TRBD1; V gene: TRBV27; clone size: .; J gene: TRBJ2-2
CDR3 DNA: TGTGCCAGCAGTGGGACAGGGGGCACAGATACGCAGTATTTT; CDR3 protein: CASSGTGGTDTQYF; D gene: TRBD1; V gene: TRBV6-4; clone size: few; J gene: TRBJ2-3
CDR3 DNA: TGTGCCAGCAGCTTAGCCAGTAATCAAGAGACCCAGTACTTC; CDR3 protein: CASSLASNQETQYF; D gene: .; V gene: TRBV7-6; clone size: .; J gene: TRBJ2-5
CDR3 DNA: TGTGCCAGCAGTTTGGTGGGGACAGGGTGGCTGTACTTC; CDR3 protein: CASSLVGTGWLYF; D gene: TRBD1; V gene: TRBV12-3/TRBV12-4; clone size: .; J gene: TRBJ1-2
CDR3 DNA: TGCAGCGTTGGGGCGGGGGGTGAGCAGTTCTTC; CDR3 protein: CSVGAGGEQFF; D gene: TRBD2; V gene: TRBV29-1; clone size: .; J gene: TRBJ2-1
CDR3 DNA: TGTGCCAGCAAACAGGCGCCAGGGGAGTTCACCGGGGAGCTGTTTTTT; CDR3 protein: CASKQAPGEFTGELFF; D gene: .; V gene: TRBV27; clone size: .; J gene: TRBJ2-2
CDR3 DNA: TGTGCCAGCAGCTTAGGACTAGCGGCTTCCTACAATGAGCAGTTCTTC; CDR3 protein: CASSLGLAASYNEQFF; D gene: TRBD2; V gene: TRBV11-2; clone size: .; J gene: TRBJ2-1
CDR3 DNA: TGTGCCAGCAGTACAGGGTTCTATAATTCACCCCTCCACTTT; CDR3 protein: CASSTGFYNSPLHF; D gene: .; V gene: TRBV6-5; clone size: .; J gene: TRBJ1-6
CDR3 DNA: TGTGCCAGCAGCTCCCCCGGGACTAGCGGGGGGGATGAGCAGTTCTTC; CDR3 protein: CASSSPGTSGGDEQFF; D gene: TRBD2; V gene: TRBV9; clone size: .; J gene: TRBJ2-1
CDR3 DNA: TGTGCCAGTAGTCCCACCTCCGGGACAGACTATGGCTACACCTTC; CDR3 protein: CASSPTSGTDYGYTF; D gene: TRBD1; V gene: TRBV19; clone size: .; J gene: TRBJ1-2
CDR3 DNA: TGTGCCAGTAGTGTGGGACAGGGGAACACTGAAGCTTTCTTT; CDR3 protein: CASSVGQGNTEAFF; D gene: TRBD1; V gene: TRBV19; clone size: .; J gene: TRBJ1-1
CDR3 DNA: TGCGCCAGCAGCCAAGATAGGGGGAACACCGGGGAGCTGTTTTTT; CDR3 protein: CASSQDRGNTGELFF; D gene: .; V gene: TRBV4-3; clone size: .; J gene: TRBJ2-2
CDR3 DNA: TGTGCCAGCAGCGGGAGTGCGGGGTGGTCTAGCACAGATACGCAGTATTTT; CDR3 protein: CASSGSAGWSSTDTQYF; D gene: .; V gene: TRBV9; clone size: .; J gene: TRBJ2-3